The TCR beta chain described here comes from a study of T cells in Graves' hyperthyroidism and ophthalmopathy. Regarding the study as a whole: Ophthalmopathy onset followed model prediction by a median approximately 6.2 months.

This clonotype showed up many times. Antigen unknown. Germline V gene lookup returns CDR1 SGDLS and CDR2 YYNGEE. V shed 2 bases and J shed 6 bases, with 12 bases lying between them. This CDR3 comprises 15 residues. Template material for amplifying TCR beta CDR3 regions consisted of RNA transcripts. TCR CDR3 underwent first-round RT-PCR with the HTBI primer set. MiXCR, applied by TCRdb to the multiplex PCR reads, yields one record per CDR3 protein. This sample carries about 420,000 distinct CDR3 sequences, 15% to 18% of them seen once, and the ten largest clones take just under 8%. The receptor comes from a young woman with Graves' hyperthyroidism. The material sequenced was blood. The rearrangement uses TRBV9 and TRBJ1-6, with D hard to call. This CDR3 is CASSVAGSVNSPLHF. CDR3 in DNA: TGTGCCAGCAGCGTTGCAGGCAGTGTTAATTCACCCCTCCACTTT.